A single sample gave rise to the 5 T cell receptor beta chains below, sequenced in a study of sequential checkpoint blockade in melanoma. The treatment was: randomized to nivolumab then ipilimumab (arm A) or the reverse (arm B). The repertoire was sequenced with immunoSEQ multiplex PCR; TCRdb's copy has only in-frame clones and lacks some. The table records about 1,700 clones, 20% to 25% of them present only once. Here the sequenced sample was tumor tissue (inferred from file names), taken from a patient given nivolumab and ipilimumab in sequence. The receptor source for this set is a human donor with melanoma.

The gene calls are TRBV11-3 and TRBJ1-1; D is unclear. Deletions cut 2 bases from V and 1 base from J, with 11 bases between. The CDR3 runs to 15 residues. Germline assignment: CDR1 SGHNT and CDR2 YENEEA. The CDR3 DNA follows: TGTGCCAGCAGCTTATTAGCGTCCTCGAACACTGAAGCTTTCTTT. As protein: CASSLLASSNTEAFF.

There are a few counts of this clone. The rearrangement uses TRBV6-8 and TRBJ2-7, with D tentatively TRBD2 (5 bases). Germline CDR1 and CDR2: MNHGY and SAAAGT. This CDR3 contains 13 residues. Trimming shortened V by 5 bases and J by 2 bases, and 10 bases separated the two germline ends. The CDR3 region has the DNA TGTGCCAGCAGTGAGGGCCGTACCTACGAGCAGTACTTC. It specifies CASSEGRTYEQYF.

The sample holds a few counts of this clone. The chain combines TRBV6-8 with TRBJ2-7; 7 bases align to TRBD1. The CDR3 sequence is 14 residues long. The V gene end was trimmed by 5 bases and the J gene end by 4 bases; junction bases not matched to a gene: 8. CDR1 is MNHGY, CDR2 SAAAGT, per germline. CDR3 protein: CASSTGQGEYEQYF. CDR3 in DNA: TGTGCCAGCAGTACGGGGCAGGGGGAGTACGAGCAGTACTTC.

The chain recombines TRBV19 with TRBJ2-5; no reliable D call. CDR1 is LNHDA and CDR2 is SQIVND in the germline V gene (reference sequence). This CDR3 has 13 residues. The V gene lost 3 bases and the J gene lost 4 bases, with 9 bases spanning the gap. CDR3 nucleotides: TGTGCCAGTAGTATTTTTCCGGGAGAGACCCAGTACTTC. It specifies CASSIFPGETQYF.

This chain links TRBV5-1 with TRBJ1-4; D not resolved. Germline CDR1 reads SGHRS; CDR2 reads YFSETQ. Trimming stripped 0 bases from V and 5 bases from J, with 11 bases between. The CDR3 consists of 15 residues. The CDR3 protein is CASSLEGGSNEKLFF. In nucleotides, the CDR3 is TGCGCCAGCAGCTTGGAAGGCGGTTCAAATGAAAAACTGTTTTTT. Drawing the rest from reference TRBV5-1 and TRBJ1-4, the complete variable domain is KAGVTQTPRYLIKTRGQQVTLSCSPISGHRSVSWYQQTPGQGLQFLFEYFSETQRNKGNFPGRFSGRQFSNSRSEMNVSTLELGDSALYLCASSLEGGSNEKLFFGSGTQLSVL.